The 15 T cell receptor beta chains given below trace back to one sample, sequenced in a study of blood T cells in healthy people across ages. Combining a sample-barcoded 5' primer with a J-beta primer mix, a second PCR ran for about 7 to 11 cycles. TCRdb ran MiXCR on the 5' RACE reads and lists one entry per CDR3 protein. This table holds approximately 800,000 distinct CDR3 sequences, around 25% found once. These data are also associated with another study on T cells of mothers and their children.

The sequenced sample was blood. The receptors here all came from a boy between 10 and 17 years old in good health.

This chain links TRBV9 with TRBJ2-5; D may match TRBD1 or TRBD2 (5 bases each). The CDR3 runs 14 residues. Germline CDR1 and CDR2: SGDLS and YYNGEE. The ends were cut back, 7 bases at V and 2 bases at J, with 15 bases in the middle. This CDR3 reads CASRGPTRQETQYF. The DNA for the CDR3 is TGTGCCAGCCGGGGACCGACGAGACAAGAGACCCAGTACTTC. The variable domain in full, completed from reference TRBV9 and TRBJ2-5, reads DSGVTQTPKHLITATGQRVTLRCSPRSGDLSVYWYQQSLDQGLQFLIQYYNGEERAKGNILERFSAQQFPDLHSELNLSSLELGDSALYFCASRGPTRQETQYFGPGTRLLVL.

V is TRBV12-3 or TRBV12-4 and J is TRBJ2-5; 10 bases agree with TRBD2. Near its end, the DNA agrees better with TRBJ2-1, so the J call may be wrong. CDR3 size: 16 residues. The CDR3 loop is CASSSQRGGLGNEQFF. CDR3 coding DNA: TGTGCCAGCAGTTCTCAGCGGGGGGGACTTGGCAATGAGCAGTTCTTC.

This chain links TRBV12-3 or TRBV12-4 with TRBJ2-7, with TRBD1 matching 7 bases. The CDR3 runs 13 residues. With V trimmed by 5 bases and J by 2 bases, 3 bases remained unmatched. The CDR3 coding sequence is TGTGCCAGCAGTGACGGACAGGCCTACGAGCAGTACTTC. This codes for CASSDGQAYEQYF.

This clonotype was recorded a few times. CDR3 in amino acids: CASSFQGLAVDGKNIQYF. As DNA, the CDR3 is TGTGCCAGCAGTTTTCAGGGACTAGCGGTTGATGGCAAAAACATTCAGTACTTC. The chain employs TRBV6-6 and TRBJ2-4; 11 bases agree with TRBD2. The CDR3 is made up of 18 amino acids. Germline V gene lookup returns CDR1 MNHNY and CDR2 SVGAGI (reference sequence). J gave up 3 bases and V 4 bases, and 11 bases lay outside the gene matches.

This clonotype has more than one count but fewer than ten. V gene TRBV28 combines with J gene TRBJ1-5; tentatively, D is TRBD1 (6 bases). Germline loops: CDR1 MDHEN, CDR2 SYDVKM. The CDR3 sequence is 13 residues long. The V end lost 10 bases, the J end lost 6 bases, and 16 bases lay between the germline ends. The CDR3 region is CATIGGTGQPQHF. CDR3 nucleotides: TGTGCCACAATCGGGGGCACGGGTCAGCCCCAGCATTTT.

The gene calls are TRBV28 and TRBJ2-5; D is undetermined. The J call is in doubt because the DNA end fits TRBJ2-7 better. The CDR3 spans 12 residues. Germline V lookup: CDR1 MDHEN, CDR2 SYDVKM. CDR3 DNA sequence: TGTGCCACCCTTGTGGGCTCCTACGAGCAGTACTTC. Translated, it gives CATLVGSYEQYF.

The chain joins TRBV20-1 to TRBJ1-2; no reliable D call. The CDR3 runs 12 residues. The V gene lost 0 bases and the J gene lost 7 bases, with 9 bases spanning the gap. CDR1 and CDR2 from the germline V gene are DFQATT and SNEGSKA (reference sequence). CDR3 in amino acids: CSARDYETGYTF. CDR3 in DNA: TGCAGTGCTAGAGATTATGAGACTGGCTACACCTTC.

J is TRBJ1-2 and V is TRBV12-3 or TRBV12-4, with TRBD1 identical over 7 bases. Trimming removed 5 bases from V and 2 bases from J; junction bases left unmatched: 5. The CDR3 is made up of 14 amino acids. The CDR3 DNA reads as TGTGCCAGCAGTGGGAAGGGACAGAACTATGGCTACACCTTC. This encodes CASSGKGQNYGYTF.

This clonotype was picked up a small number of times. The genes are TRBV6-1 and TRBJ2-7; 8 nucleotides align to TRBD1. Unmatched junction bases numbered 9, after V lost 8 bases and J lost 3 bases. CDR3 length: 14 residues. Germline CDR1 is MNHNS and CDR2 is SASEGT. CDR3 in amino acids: CASLGQGRSYEQYF. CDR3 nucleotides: TGTGCCAGCCTAGGACAGGGTAGAAGCTACGAGCAGTACTTC.

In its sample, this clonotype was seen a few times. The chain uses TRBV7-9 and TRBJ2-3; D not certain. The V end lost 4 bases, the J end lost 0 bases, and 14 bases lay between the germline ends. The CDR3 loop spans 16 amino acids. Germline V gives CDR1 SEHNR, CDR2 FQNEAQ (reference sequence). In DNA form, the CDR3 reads TGTGCCAGCAGCTATTCGACGACCGTTAGCACAGATACGCAGTATTTT. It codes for CASSYSTTVSTDTQYF.

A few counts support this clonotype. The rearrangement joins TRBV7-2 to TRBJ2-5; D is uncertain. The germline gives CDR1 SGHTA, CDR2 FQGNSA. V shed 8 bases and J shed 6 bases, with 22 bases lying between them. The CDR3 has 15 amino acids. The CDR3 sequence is CASSLPPADTKTQYF. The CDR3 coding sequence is TGTGCCAGCTCTCTCCCGCCGGCCGACACGAAGACCCAGTACTTC.

CDR3 residues: CASRRAGEGEKLFF. DNA for the CDR3: TGTGCCAGCCGGAGGGCGGGGGAGGGTGAAAAACTGTTTTTT. The chain employs TRBV2 and TRBJ1-4, with D maybe TRBD1 (5 bases). V lost 8 bases and J lost 7, with 17 bases in between. CDR1 is SNHLY, CDR2 FYNNEI, per germline. The length of the CDR3 is 14 residues.

The CDR3 reads CSARDPLRTSYEQYF. The CDR3 coding sequence is TGCAGTGCTAGAGACCCCCTCCGGACCTCCTACGAGCAGTACTTC. The rearrangement joins TRBV20-1 to TRBJ2-7; D unclear. V lost 0 bases to trimming and J lost 0 bases, with 12 bases between them. The CDR3 totals 15 residues. Germline V gives CDR1 DFQATT, CDR2 SNEGSKA (reference sequence).

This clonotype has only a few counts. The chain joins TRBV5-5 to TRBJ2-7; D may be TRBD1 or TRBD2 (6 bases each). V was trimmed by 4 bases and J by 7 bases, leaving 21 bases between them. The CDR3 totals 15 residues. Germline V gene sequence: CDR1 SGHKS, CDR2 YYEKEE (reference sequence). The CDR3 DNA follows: TGTGCCAGCAGCAGTTTGTCCGGGGGCCTAAGAGAGCAGTACTTC. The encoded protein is CASSSLSGGLREQYF.

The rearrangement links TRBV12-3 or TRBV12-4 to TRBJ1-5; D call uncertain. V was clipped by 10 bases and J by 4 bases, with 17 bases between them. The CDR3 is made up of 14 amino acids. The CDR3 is CATTPPGRNQPQHF. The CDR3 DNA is TGTGCCACCACCCCACCGGGGAGGAATCAGCCCCAGCATTTT.